The 10 T cell receptor beta chains listed next were all sequenced from one sample in a study of shared clonotypes between healthy human individuals (dated by TCRdb to 2020 to 2021). The method was the immunoSEQ multiplex PCR assay. In TCRdb, the immuneACCESS table is reduced to in-frame sequences with V and J assigned. These tables do not hold every clone; where another copy was compared, an unresolved V gene accounts for under half, and the others remain unexplained. The sample yields roughly 2 million clones; just under 95% were counted once. Around 1.1% of the sample goes to the ten largest clones. For the CD8 naive samples, CD45RO-negative cells were positively selected for CCR7, yielding a CD45RA+CCR7+ population from which TemRA cells were excluded. Sequencing input: naive CD8+ T cells sorted from blood. This specimen's cell subset or site label, interpreted: CD45RA+CCR7+. These receptors came from a man aged 18 to 35 in good health.

CDR3 DNA sequence: TGTGCCAGCAGCACCTCTTCTAGGAGCTACGAGCAGTACTTC. It yields the protein CASSTSSRSYEQYF. V usage is TRBV11-2 and J usage is TRBJ2-7; D not resolved. V was shortened by 5 bases and J by 3 bases, with 14 bases between the two germline ends. The CDR3 loop spans 14 amino acids. Per the germline V gene, CDR1 is SGHAT and CDR2 is FQNNGV.

In regard to this clone: Other nucleotide sequences in the sample specify the same CDR3. This chain links TRBV7-9 with TRBJ1-2; 9 positions match TRBD1. The trim removed 5 bases at V and 2 bases at J, leaving 6 bases unmatched. Germline-derived CDR1 and CDR2 are SEHNR and FQNEAQ (reference sequence). The CDR3 contains 15 residues. CDR3 DNA sequence: TGTGCCAGCAGCCCAAGCGGGACAGGGAACTATGGCTACACCTTC. Residues: CASSPSGTGNYGYTF.

This clone has only one observation. The chain joins TRBV19 to TRBJ1-6, with D uncertain. CDR1 LNHDA and CDR2 SQIVND come from the germline V gene (reference sequence). CDR3 length: 16 amino acids. Deletions cut 3 bases from V and 7 bases from J, with 16 bases between. The CDR3 DNA reads as TGTGCCAGTAGTATCTGGCTGGACGTCGGGAATTCACCCCTCCACTTT. Translated: CASSIWLDVGNSPLHF.

This clone showed up just a few times. The rearrangement joins TRBV10-3 to TRBJ1-3; D unresolved. The ends were cut back, 2 bases at V and 8 bases at J, with 10 bases in the middle. In germline, CDR1 is ENHRY, CDR2 SYGVKD. This CDR3 has 13 amino acids. The CDR3 reads CAISESIQYTIYF. DNA of the CDR3: TGTGCCATCAGTGAGAGCATTCAGTACACCATATATTTT.

This clone was found once. This CDR3 is also generated by other DNA sequences in the sample. V gene TRBV4-1 combines with J gene TRBJ2-5; the D gene could be TRBD1 or TRBD2 (5 bases each). V gave up 1 base and J gave up 5 bases, with 8 bases separating them. The CDR3 has 13 amino acids. Germline V gene lookup returns CDR1 MGHRA and CDR2 YSYEKL. As DNA, the CDR3 is TGCGCCAGCAGCCAAGTCGGGGCCGAGACCCAGTACTTC. Its protein product is CASSQVGAETQYF.

This clone has only a few counts. CDR3 protein: CASRGLAGHYEQYF. Written as DNA, the CDR3 is TGTGCCAGCAGGGGGCTAGCGGGCCACTACGAGCAGTACTTC. J is TRBJ2-7 and V is TRBV7-2, with TRBD2 matching over 8 bases. After removal of 6 bases from V and 3 bases from J, the junction contained 7 bases not matched to a gene. This CDR3 is 14 amino acids long. Germline-derived CDR1 and CDR2 are SGHTA and FQGNSA.

The rearrangement links TRBV27 to TRBJ2-7, with a possible D match to TRBD1 (6 bases). Germline V gene data show CDR1 as MNHEY and CDR2 as SMNVEV (reference sequence). Trimming removed 5 bases at V and 2 bases at J, with 13 bases between. The CDR3 extends over 14 amino acids. CDR3 sequence (DNA): TGTGCCAGCAGTCCCTTGGACAGTACCTACGAGCAGTACTTC. This encodes CASSPLDSTYEQYF.

The rearrangement uses TRBV4-1 and TRBJ1-5, with a possible D match to TRBD1 (5 bases). The V and J ends lost 0 bases and 7 bases respectively, with 19 bases between them. Germline-derived CDR1 and CDR2 are MGHRA and YSYEKL. The CDR3 is 17 residues long. The CDR3 is CASSQDTGAGMHQPQHF. CDR3 DNA sequence: TGCGCCAGCAGCCAAGATACGGGTGCAGGGATGCACCAGCCCCAGCATTTT.

V gene TRBV7-6 combines with J gene TRBJ2-5; D remains unclear. Germline CDR1 SGHVS, CDR2 FNYEAQ. The CDR3 loop spans 16 amino acids. V gave up 1 base and J gave up 2 bases, with 14 bases separating them. This chain's CDR3 is CASSLEISGYQETQYF. The CDR3 DNA follows: TGTGCCAGCAGCTTAGAAATCTCGGGTTATCAAGAGACCCAGTACTTC.

The rearrangement links TRBV9 to TRBJ2-7; D is undetermined. Deletions cut 4 bases from V and 3 bases from J, with 11 bases between. CDR1 SGDLS and CDR2 YYNGEE come from the germline V gene. CDR3 length: 13 residues. DNA for the CDR3: TGTGCCAGCAGCTCATCTATAGGCTACGAGCAGTACTTC. Amino acid sequence: CASSSSIGYEQYF.